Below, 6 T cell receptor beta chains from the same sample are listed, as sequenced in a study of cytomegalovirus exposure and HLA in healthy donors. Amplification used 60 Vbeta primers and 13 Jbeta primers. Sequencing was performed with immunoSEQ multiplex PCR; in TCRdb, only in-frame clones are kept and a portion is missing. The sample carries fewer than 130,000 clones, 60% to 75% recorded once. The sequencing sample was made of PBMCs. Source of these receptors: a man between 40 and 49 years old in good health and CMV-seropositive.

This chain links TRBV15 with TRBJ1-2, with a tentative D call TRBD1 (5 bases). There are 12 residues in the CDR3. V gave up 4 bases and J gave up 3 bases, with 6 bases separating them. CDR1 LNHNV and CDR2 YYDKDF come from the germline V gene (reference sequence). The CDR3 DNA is TGTGCCACCAGCAAACAGGACTATGGCTACACCTTC. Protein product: CATSKQDYGYTF.

CDR3 sequence: CAWERGSGANVLTF. The CDR3 DNA is TGTGCCTGGGAACGGGGCTCTGGGGCCAACGTCCTGACTTTC. V and J are TRBV30 and TRBJ2-6, with D perhaps matching TRBD2 (5 bases). The CDR3 consists of 14 residues. The germline CDR1 and CDR2 sequences are GTSNPN and SVGIG (reference sequence). The germline V and J ends were trimmed by 5 bases and 0 bases, with 8 bases remaining between them.

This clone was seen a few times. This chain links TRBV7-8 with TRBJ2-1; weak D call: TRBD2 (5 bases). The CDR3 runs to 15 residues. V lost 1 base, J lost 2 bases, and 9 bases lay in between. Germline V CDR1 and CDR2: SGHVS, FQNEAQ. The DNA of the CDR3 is TGTGCCAGCAGCTTAGGGACTTCTGCCTACAATGAGCAGTTCTTC. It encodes CASSLGTSAYNEQFF.

The CDR3 spells CAWSGGLAGQETQYF. In nucleotides, the CDR3 is TGTGCCTGGAGTGGGGGACTAGCGGGACAAGAGACCCAGTACTTC. The J gene is TRBJ2-5, the V gene TRBV30, with TRBD2 matching 13 bases. The CDR3 has 15 amino acids. Germline assignment: CDR1 GTSNPN and CDR2 SVGIG (reference sequence). With V trimmed by 1 base and J by 2 bases, 1 base remained unmatched.

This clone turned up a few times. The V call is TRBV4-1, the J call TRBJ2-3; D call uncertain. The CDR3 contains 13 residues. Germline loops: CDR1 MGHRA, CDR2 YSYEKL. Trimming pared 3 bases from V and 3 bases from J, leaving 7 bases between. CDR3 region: CASSHPKTDTQYF. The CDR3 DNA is TGCGCCAGCAGCCACCCCAAAACAGATACGCAGTATTTT.

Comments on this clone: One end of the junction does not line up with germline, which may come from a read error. The CDR3 region is CASSLALMETQYF. CDR3 coding DNA: TGTGCTAGCAGCTTAGCGTTAATGGAGACCCAGTACTTC. The rearrangement links TRBV7-7 to TRBJ2-5; D might be TRBD2 (5 bases). This CDR3 has 13 amino acids. Germline V gives CDR1 SSHAT, CDR2 FNYEAQ (reference sequence). Supplemented by reference TRBV7-7 and TRBJ2-5, the full variable domain reads GAGVSQSPRYKVTKRGQDVTLRCDPISSHATLYWYQQALGQGPEFLTYFNYEAQPDKSGLPSDRFSAERPEGSISTLTIQRTEQRDSAMYRCASSLALMETQYFGPGTRLLVL.